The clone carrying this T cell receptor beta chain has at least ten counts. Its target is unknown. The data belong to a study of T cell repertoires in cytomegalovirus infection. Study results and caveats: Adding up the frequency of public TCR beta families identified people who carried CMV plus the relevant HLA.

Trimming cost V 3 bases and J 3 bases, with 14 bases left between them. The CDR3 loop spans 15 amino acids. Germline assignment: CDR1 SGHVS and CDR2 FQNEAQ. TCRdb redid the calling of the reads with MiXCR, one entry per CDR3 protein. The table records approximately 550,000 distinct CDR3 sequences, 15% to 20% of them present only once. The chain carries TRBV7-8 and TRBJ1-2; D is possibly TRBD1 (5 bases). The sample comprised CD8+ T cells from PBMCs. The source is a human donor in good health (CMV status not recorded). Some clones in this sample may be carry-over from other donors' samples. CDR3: CASSFGAGKDYGYTF. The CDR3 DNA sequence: TGTGCCAGCAGCTTCGGGGCAGGGAAAGACTATGGCTACACCTTC. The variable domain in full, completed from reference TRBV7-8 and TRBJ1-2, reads GAGVSQSPRYKVAKRGQDVALRCDPISGHVSLFWYQQALGQGPEFLTYFQNEAQLDKSGLPSDRFFAERPEGSVSTLKIQRTQQEDSAVYLCASSFGAGKDYGYTFGSGTRLTVV.